The 27 T cell receptor beta chains listed next were all sequenced from one sample in a study of identical twins. TCRdb re-derived calls from the 5' RACE reads in MiXCR, one entry per CDR3 protein. The sample contains under 1 million distinct CDR3 sequences, 12% of which appear only once. A further study also used this sample, focusing on yellow fever vaccine responses in identical twins.

Sequenced: PBMCs. The receptors stem from a woman between 18 and 29 years old in good health.

This clonotype was found a few times. The rearrangement joins TRBV25-1 to TRBJ1-5, with a possible D match to TRBD1 (5 bases). The germline V gene has CDR1 MGHDK and CDR2 SYGVNS. This CDR3 comprises 13 residues. Trimming left V 8 bases short and J 2 bases short, with 10 bases between. CDR3 residues: CASGEGGNQPQHF. DNA for the CDR3: TGTGCCAGCGGAGAAGGGGGCAATCAGCCCCAGCATTTT.

In regard to this clonotype: This may be a read error: a much more frequent sequence differs by one nucleotide. The J gene is TRBJ1-2, the V gene TRBV12-3 or TRBV12-4; D unclear. The CDR3 runs to 14 residues. Trimming cost V 0 bases and J 4 bases, with 9 bases left between them. This CDR3 is CASSLADRGYGYTF. Written as DNA, the CDR3 is TGTGCCAGCAGTTTAGCGGATCGGGGCTATGGCTACACCTTC.

CDR3 in amino acids: CASSPSSRTHTDTQYF. CDR3 in DNA: TGTGCCAGCAGCCCCTCCTCCCGGACTCACACAGATACGCAGTATTTT. The chain joins TRBV11-2 to TRBJ2-3; possible D gene TRBD2, 5 bases. V lost 5 bases to trimming and J lost 2 bases, with 17 bases between them. This CDR3 is built from 16 residues. The V gene's germline CDR1 is SGHAT and CDR2 FQNNGV.

J is TRBJ2-2 and V is TRBV3-1; D might be TRBD1 (6 bases). Germline loops: CDR1 LGHDT, CDR2 YNNKEL (reference sequence). V gave up 3 bases and J gave up 4 bases, with 12 bases separating them. This CDR3 contains 15 residues. CDR3 sequence reads: CASSHRQVPTGELFF. DNA of the CDR3: TGTGCCAGCAGCCACCGACAGGTTCCCACCGGGGAGCTGTTTTTT. The whole variable domain, remainder taken from reference TRBV3-1 and TRBJ2-2, is DTAVSQTPKYLVTQMGNDKSIKCEQNLGHDTMYWYKQDSKKFLKIMFSYNNKELIINETVPNRFSPKSPDKAHLNLHINSLELGDSAVYFCASSHRQVPTGELFFGEGSRLTVL.

In its sample, this clonotype was seen a few times. The chain is built from TRBV10-3 and TRBJ1-6; TRBD1 might be the D (6 bases). The germline V gene encodes CDR1 ENHRY and CDR2 SYGVKD. The CDR3 runs to 14 residues. Deletions cut 6 bases from V and 10 bases from J, with 16 bases between. CDR3 region: CAIRADSSGSPLHF. The CDR3 DNA reads as TGTGCCATCAGGGCGGACAGTTCGGGCTCACCCCTCCACTTT.

This clonotype came up many times. V and J are TRBV7-9 and TRBJ2-1; TRBD1 matches 9 bases. Trimming cost V 5 bases and J 8 bases; bases outside gene matches: 7. This CDR3 region has 14 residues. The germline V gene encodes CDR1 SEHNR and CDR2 FQNEAQ (reference sequence). The CDR3 region is CASSDRDREYEQFF. The CDR3 DNA sequence: TGTGCCAGCAGCGACCGGGACAGGGAATATGAGCAGTTCTTC.

This clonotype was detected only a few times. The CDR3 region is CASSYLPAHEQYF. The CDR3 DNA reads as TGTGCCAGCAGTTACCTACCAGCCCACGAGCAGTACTTC. This chain uses TRBV6-2 or TRBV6-3 with TRBJ2-7; D uncertain. V was cut by 2 bases and J by 5 bases, with 10 bases left in between. Germline V gene data show CDR1 as MNHEY and CDR2 as SVGEGT. This CDR3 is 13 amino acids long.

The gene calls are TRBV7-8 and TRBJ2-6; 7 nucleotides align to TRBD2. Germline assignment: CDR1 SGHVS and CDR2 FQNEAQ. CDR3 size: 16 residues. With V trimmed by 5 bases and J by 3 bases, 7 bases remained unmatched. The CDR3 loop is CASSPFRGVGANVLTF. The DNA of the CDR3 is TGTGCCAGCAGCCCGTTCCGGGGGGTTGGGGCCAACGTCCTGACTTTC.

This clonotype was observed a few times. The gene calls are TRBV7-6 and TRBJ1-2, with D uncertain. Trimming pared 5 bases from V and 6 bases from J, leaving 13 bases between. Germline CDR1 SGHVS, CDR2 FNYEAQ. CDR3 length: 13 amino acids. The CDR3 nucleotides read TGTGCCAGCAGCGGAACCCGATTCGATGGCTACACCTTC. Amino acid sequence: CASSGTRFDGYTF.

V usage is TRBV20-1 and J usage is TRBJ2-1; D is possibly TRBD2 (6 bases). Trimming removed 6 bases from V and 8 bases from J, with 20 bases in between. Germline assignment: CDR1 DFQATT and CDR2 SNEGSKA (reference sequence). The CDR3 spans 14 residues. CDR3 in DNA: TGCAGTGCCCCAGACCGGGGAGGATGGGATGAGCAGTTCTTC. Amino acid sequence: CSAPDRGGWDEQFF.

This clonotype has a handful of counts. The chain couples TRBV12-3 or TRBV12-4 to TRBJ1-2; unclear D gene. The CDR3 runs 13 residues. Trimming shortened V by 5 bases and J by 5 bases, and 12 bases separated the two germline ends. This CDR3 is CASSPPGVYGYTF. CDR3 DNA: TGTGCCAGCAGTCCCCCCGGTGTTTATGGCTACACCTTC.

There are many counts of this clonotype. The CDR3 protein is CASSLGHLEQYV. The CDR3 bases are TGTGCCAGCAGTTTAGGGCACCTTGAGCAGTACGTC. The chain uses TRBV12-3 or TRBV12-4 and TRBJ2-7, with unresolved D. The CDR3 runs 12 residues. The germline V and J ends were trimmed by 1 base and 7 bases, with 8 bases remaining between them.

This rearrangement joins TRBV20-1 to TRBJ2-7; maybe TRBD2 (6 bases). Trimming stripped 1 base from V and 2 bases from J, with 12 bases between. There are 14 residues in the CDR3. Germline assignment: CDR1 DFQATT and CDR2 SNEGSKA (reference sequence). Here the CDR3 reads CSARAEGRTYEQYF. Written as DNA, the CDR3 is TGCAGTGCTAGAGCTGAAGGGAGGACCTACGAGCAGTACTTC.

This clonotype showed up many times. The chain recombines TRBV24-1 with TRBJ2-3; 9 bases agree with TRBD1. The CDR3 length is 17 residues. Looked up from germline, CDR1 is KGHDR and CDR2 is SFDVKD. After removal of 0 bases from V and 3 bases from J, the junction contained 6 bases not matched to a gene. The CDR3 DNA sequence: TGTGCCACCAGTGATTTGGATGACAGGGGGGAAACAGATACGCAGTATTTT. This translates into CATSDLDDRGETDTQYF.

This clonotype appeared a few times. The chain links TRBV9 to TRBJ1-2; possibly TRBD1 for D (6 bases). CDR1 and CDR2 (germline): SGDLS, YYNGEE. Trimming removed 8 bases at V and 5 bases at J, with 19 bases between. This CDR3 has 14 amino acids. This CDR3 reads CASRGGAGPYGYTF. CDR3 coding DNA: TGTGCCAGTCGCGGGGGGGCAGGTCCGTATGGCTACACCTTC.

Only a few counts were recorded for this clonotype. The chain carries TRBV5-1 and TRBJ1-1; 8 nucleotides agree with TRBD1. Losses at the gene ends were 3 bases for V and 1 base for J; bases not matched to a gene: 5. There are 15 residues in the CDR3. CDR1 is SGHRS, CDR2 YFSETQ, per germline. CDR3 region: CASSSGQERNTEAFF. The DNA of the CDR3 is TGCGCCAGCAGCTCGGGACAGGAAAGGAACACTGAAGCTTTCTTT.

The rearrangement uses TRBV24-1 and TRBJ2-1; D remains unclear. The CDR3 contains 15 residues. V lost 4 bases, J lost 0 bases, and 9 bases lay in between. CDR1 is KGHDR, CDR2 SFDVKD, per germline. In nucleotides, the CDR3 is TGTGCCACCAGTGACCCCAGGCACTCCTACAATGAGCAGTTCTTC. Translation gives CATSDPRHSYNEQFF.

This clonotype was recorded many times. The rearrangement joins TRBV10-3 to TRBJ2-1; D is undetermined. CDR1 and CDR2 (germline): ENHRY, SYGVKD. The CDR3 totals 11 residues. V lost 2 bases and J 6 bases, leaving 2 bases between the germline ends. The chain's CDR3 is CAISEGNEQFF. In DNA, the CDR3 is TGTGCCATCAGTGAGGGCAATGAGCAGTTCTTC.

This clonotype was observed a handful of times. J is TRBJ2-3 and V is TRBV20-1, with D perhaps assigned TRBD1 or TRBD2 (5 bases each). Germline V gene lookup returns CDR1 DFQATT and CDR2 SNEGSKA (reference sequence). This CDR3 has 16 residues. V gave up 5 bases and J gave up 6 bases, with 24 bases separating them. CDR3 bases: TGCAGTGCTCCCCAGAGAGGGGCCATTATAGCTGATACGCAGTATTTT. It codes for CSAPQRGAIIADTQYF.

The V gene is TRBV20-1, the J gene TRBJ2-2; TRBD1 aligns across 7 bases. The V segment lost 2 bases and the J segment 7 bases; nucleotides outside the gene matches: 13. The CDR3 consists of 16 residues. Germline V lookup: CDR1 DFQATT, CDR2 SNEGSKA (reference sequence). CDR3: CSARSLEQGKLGELFF. The CDR3 region has the DNA TGCAGTGCTAGATCACTGGAACAGGGGAAACTCGGGGAGCTGTTTTTT.

This clonotype has a handful of counts. The V call is TRBV5-5, the J call TRBJ2-7; D might be TRBD2 (5 bases). V shed 0 bases and J shed 6 bases, with 10 bases lying between them. Germline CDR1 reads SGHKS; CDR2 reads YYEKEE (reference sequence). This CDR3 contains 13 residues. CDR3: CASSLARGSEQYV. The CDR3 nucleotides are TGTGCCAGCAGCTTGGCTCGGGGAAGCGAGCAGTACGTC.

This clonotype was detected a few times. The chain uses TRBV7-8 and TRBJ2-5, with a weak D call TRBD2 (7 bases). The germline V gene encodes CDR1 SGHVS and CDR2 FQNEAQ. Between the trimmed V and J ends, which lost 5 bases and 1 base, there was a span of 14 bases. The CDR3 covers 15 residues. CDR3 coding DNA: TGTGCCAGCAGCCGCGGACGGGGGGCCCAAGAGACCCAGTACTTC. It encodes CASSRGRGAQETQYF.

This clonotype was counted ten times or more. The CDR3 here is CASSWRAVGTGEDTQYF. The CDR3 region has the DNA TGCGCCAGCAGCTGGAGGGCTGTTGGGACAGGCGAAGATACGCAGTATTTT. This sequence joins TRBV5-1 and TRBJ2-3, with TRBD1 identical over 8 bases. V lost 3 bases to trimming and J lost 5 bases; unmatched junction nucleotides: 14. The germline gives CDR1 SGHRS, CDR2 YFSETQ. CDR3 length: 17 amino acids.

V gene TRBV12-3 or TRBV12-4 combines with J gene TRBJ2-5, with TRBD2 matching 9 bases. The V and J ends lost 6 bases and 0 bases, in that order; junction bases with no gene match: 11. This CDR3 comprises 17 residues. Here the CDR3 DNA reads TGTGCCAGCAGGGGAGTAGCGGGAGATTGGGACCAAGAGACCCAGTACTTC. Amino acids: CASRGVAGDWDQETQYF.

This clonotype was found a few times. V gene TRBV12-3 or TRBV12-4 combines with J gene TRBJ2-2; the D is unclear. V was shortened by 2 bases and J by 8 bases, with 9 bases between the two germline ends. The CDR3 totals 13 residues. The CDR3 DNA sequence: TGTGCCAGCAGTTTATCCCCGGCTGGGGAGCTGTTTTTT. It encodes CASSLSPAGELFF.

In this sample, this clonotype turned up a few times. An end of the junction differs from the germline gene, which may be a read error. The chain joins TRBV10-3 to TRBJ2-5; D unclear. Germline V gene lookup returns CDR1 ENHRY and CDR2 SYGVKD. The CDR3 is 12 amino acids. CDR3 protein: CAISEGQGTQYF. Here the CDR3 DNA reads TGTGCCATCAGTGAGGGCCAAGGGACCCAGTACTTC.

Ten or more counts support this clonotype. The V and J genes are TRBV5-1 and TRBJ2-7; a possible D gene is TRBD2 (5 bases). Trimming took 4 bases from V and 3 from J, leaving 11 bases between them. Germline V CDR1 and CDR2: SGHRS, YFSETQ. The CDR3 runs to 13 residues. This chain's CDR3 is CASSLRRDYEQYF. CDR3 sequence (DNA): TGCGCCAGCAGCCTCCGCCGGGACTACGAGCAGTACTTC.